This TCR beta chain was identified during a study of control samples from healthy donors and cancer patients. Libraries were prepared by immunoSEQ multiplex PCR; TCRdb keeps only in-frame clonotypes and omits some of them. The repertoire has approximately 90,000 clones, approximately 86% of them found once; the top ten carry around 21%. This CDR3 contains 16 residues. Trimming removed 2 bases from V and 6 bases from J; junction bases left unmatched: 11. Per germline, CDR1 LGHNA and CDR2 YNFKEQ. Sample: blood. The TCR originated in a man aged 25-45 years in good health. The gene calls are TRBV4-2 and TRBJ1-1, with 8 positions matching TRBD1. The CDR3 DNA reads TGTGCCAGCAGCCAAAGCAACAGGGGGAATGGGTCTGAAGCTTTCTTT. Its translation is CASSQSNRGNGSEAFF.